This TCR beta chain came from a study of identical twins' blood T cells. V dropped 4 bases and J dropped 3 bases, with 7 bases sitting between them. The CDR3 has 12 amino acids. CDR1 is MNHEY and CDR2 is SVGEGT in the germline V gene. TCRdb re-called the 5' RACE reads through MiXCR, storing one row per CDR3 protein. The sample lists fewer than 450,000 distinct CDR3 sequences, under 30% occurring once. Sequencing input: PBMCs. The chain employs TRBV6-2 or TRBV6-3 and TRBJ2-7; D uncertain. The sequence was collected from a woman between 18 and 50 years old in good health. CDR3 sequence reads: CASSFGFYEQYF. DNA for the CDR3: TGTGCCAGCAGTTTTGGGTTCTACGAGCAGTACTTC.